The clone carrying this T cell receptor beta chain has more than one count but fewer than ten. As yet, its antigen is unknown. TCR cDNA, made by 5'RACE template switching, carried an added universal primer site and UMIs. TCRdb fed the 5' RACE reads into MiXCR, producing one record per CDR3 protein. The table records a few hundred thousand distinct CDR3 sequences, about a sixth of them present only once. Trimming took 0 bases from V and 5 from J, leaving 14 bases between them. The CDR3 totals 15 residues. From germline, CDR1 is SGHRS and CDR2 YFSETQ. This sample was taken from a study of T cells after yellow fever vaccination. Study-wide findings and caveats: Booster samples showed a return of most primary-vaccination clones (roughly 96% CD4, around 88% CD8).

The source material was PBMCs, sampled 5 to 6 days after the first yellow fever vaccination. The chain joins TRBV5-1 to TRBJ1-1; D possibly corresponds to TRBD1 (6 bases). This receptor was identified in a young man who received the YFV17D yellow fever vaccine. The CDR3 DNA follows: TGCGCCAGCAGCTTGGAAGGGACACAAGAGACTGAAGCTTTCTTT. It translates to CASSLEGTQETEAFF.